A selection of T cell receptor beta chains follows, all from one sample in a study of shared T cell receptors in the human thymus. The repertoire was sequenced with immunoSEQ multiplex PCR; TCRdb's copy has only in-frame clones and lacks some. The sample holds 720,000 or so clones, 80% to 90% seen once. The data also belong to a second study, concerning human thymus T cells.

The specimen sequenced was thymocytes. All receptors derive from a girl less than two years old with a congenital heart defect. Each CDR3 is given with its conserved first and last residue. The D gene is left open where the match is weak. A clone size is listed for some rows: how often the clone was seen (once, few, many), or a class if it is expanded.

D | J | V | size | CDR3 | DNA
. | TRBJ1-2 | TRBV5-5 | . | CASRYTGSNYGYTF | TGTGCCAGCAGATATACAGGGTCTAACTATGGCTACACCTTC
. | TRBJ1-5 | TRBV6-1 | . | CASSEALTDSNQPQHF | TGTGCCAGCAGTGAAGCGCTGACAGATAGCAATCAGCCCCAGCATTTT
. | TRBJ1-6 | TRBV27 | . | CASSFRSLPNSPLHF | TGTGCCAGCAGTTTCAGGTCCCTCCCAAATTCACCCCTCCACTTT
. | TRBJ1-2 | TRBV18 | . | CASSARGGFVDGYTF | TGTGCCAGCTCAGCCCGGGGAGGATTTGTAGATGGCTACACCTTC
. | TRBJ2-7 | TRBV6-5 | . | CASRYSRQPTDYEQYF | TGTGCCAGCAGATACTCGAGACAGCCGACAGACTACGAGCAGTACTTC
TRBD1 | TRBJ1-2 | TRBV27 | . | CASSFHRDRQNYGYTF | TGTGCCAGCAGTTTCCACCGGGACAGACAGAACTATGGCTACACCTTC
. | TRBJ1-2 | TRBV27 | few | CASSLAQIGGYTF | TGTGCCAGCAGTTTAGCACAGATTGGTGGCTACACCTTC
TRBD2 | TRBJ2-7 | TRBV7-8 | . | CASSPFWSGGSYEQYF | TGTGCCAGCAGCCCATTTTGGAGCGGGGGATCCTACGAGCAGTACTTC
. | TRBJ1-5 | TRBV9 | . | CASSVGSARDQPQHF | TGTGCCAGCAGCGTAGGCAGTGCTCGGGATCAGCCCCAGCATTTT
TRBD1 | TRBJ1-3 | TRBV28 | once | CASSLLPSQGAGGNTIYF | TGTGCCAGCAGTTTATTACCATCACAGGGGGCAGGAGGAAACACCATATATTTT
. | TRBJ2-1 | TRBV5-1 | . | CASSLGTRDTSPYNEQFF | TGCGCCAGCAGCTTGGGTACCCGGGACACCTCCCCTTACAATGAGCAGTTCTTC
TRBD2 | TRBJ2-7 | TRBV10-3 | . | CATGLAGRRPYEQYF | TGTGCCACGGGACTAGCGGGGCGTCGGCCGTACGAGCAGTACTTC
TRBD1 | TRBJ2-7 | TRBV9 | . | CASSGRTGDAYEQYF | TGTGCCAGCAGCGGTCGGACAGGGGATGCCTACGAGCAGTACTTC
. | TRBJ2-5 | TRBV4-1 | . | CASSLRGETQYF | TGCGCCAGCAGCCTCAGGGGAGAGACCCAGTACTTC
. | TRBJ2-5 | TRBV14 | . | CASSPLTGRGQTQYF | TGTGCCAGCAGCCCCCTGACAGGCAGGGGTCAGACCCAGTACTTC
TRBD1 | TRBJ1-2 | TRBV14 | . | CASSQGLRTGPSYGYTF | TGTGCCAGCAGCCAAGGACTTCGGACAGGACCGAGCTATGGCTACACCTTC
. | TRBJ1-2 | TRBV6-5 | . | CASSYSWLWYGYTF | TGTGCCAGCAGTTACTCGTGGCTCTGGTATGGCTACACCTTC
. | TRBJ2-7 | TRBV28 | . | CASSWTVPTYEQYF | TGTGCCAGCAGTTGGACAGTTCCAACCTACGAGCAGTACTTC
TRBD1 | TRBJ1-2 | TRBV29-1 | . | CSVTTGASYYGYTF | TGCAGCGTAACAACAGGGGCGTCCTACTATGGCTACACCTTC
TRBD1 | TRBJ2-7 | TRBV6-1 | . | CASSDTDPDRAYEQYF | TGTGCCAGCAGTGACACCGATCCGGACAGGGCCTACGAGCAGTACTTC
TRBD2 | TRBJ2-5 | TRBV7-3 | . | CASSPWVSRGATQETQYF | TGTGCCAGCAGCCCCTGGGTATCGCGGGGGGCCACCCAAGAGACCCAGTACTTC
TRBD1 | TRBJ2-3 | TRBV4-3 | few | CASSQTGVRDTQYF | TGCGCCAGCAGCCAAACAGGGGTTCGAGATACGCAGTATTTT
TRBD2 | TRBJ2-1 | TRBV5-1 | . | CASSKTSGGYNEQFF | TGCGCCAGCAGCAAGACTAGCGGGGGTTACAATGAGCAGTTCTTC
. | TRBJ2-1 | TRBV21-1 | . | CASSKRGQTPYNEQFF | TGTGCCAGCAGCAAAAGGGGACAGACTCCTTACAATGAGCAGTTCTTC
TRBD1 | TRBJ1-6 | TRBV19 | . | CASSPQGVSYNSPLHF | TGTGCCAGTAGTCCTCAGGGGGTCTCCTATAATTCACCCCTCCACTTT
TRBD1 | TRBJ2-7 | TRBV5-1 | . | CASSPTRGRTSYEQYF | TGCGCCAGCAGCCCCACCAGGGGGCGCACCTCCTACGAGCAGTACTTC
. | TRBJ2-4 | TRBV5-6 | . | CASSLAGINIQYF | TGTGCCAGCAGCTTGGCGGGGATAAACATTCAGTACTTC
. | TRBJ2-3 | TRBV6-4 | . | CASRRTDTDTQYF | TGTGCCAGCAGGCGGACAGACACAGATACGCAGTATTTT
. | TRBJ1-2 | TRBV2 | . | CARWSGPHYTF | TGTGCCCGATGGTCGGGTCCCCACTACACCTTC
. | TRBJ1-1 | TRBV18 | few | CASSPQGIITEAFF | TGTGCCAGCTCACCTCAGGGTATAATCACAGAAGCTTTCTTT
. | TRBJ1-5 | TRBV4-3 | . | CASSQDGGGNQPQHF | TGCGCCAGCAGCCAAGATGGGGGGGGGAATCAGCCCCAGCATTTT
. | TRBJ1-5 | TRBV28 | few | CASSLPEGNQPQHF | TGTGCCAGCAGTTTACCCGAGGGAAATCAGCCCCAGCATTTT
. | TRBJ1-1 | TRBV7-7 | . | CASSPLRSEAFF | TGTGCCAGCAGCCCCCTGAGATCAGAAGCTTTCTTT
TRBD1 | TRBJ2-3 | TRBV19 | . | CASSTPRQGAKDTQYF | TGTGCCAGTAGTACCCCTCGACAGGGGGCGAAGGATACGCAGTATTTT
. | TRBJ1-1 | TRBV7-9 | once | CASSLELWTEAFF | TGTGCCAGCAGCTTAGAGCTATGGACTGAAGCTTTCTTT
TRBD1 | TRBJ1-5 | TRBV6-1 | . | CASSDGQGGFGNQPQHF | TGTGCCAGCAGTGACGGACAGGGGGGTTTTGGTAATCAGCCCCAGCATTTT
TRBD1 | TRBJ1-5 | TRBV30 | . | CAWGEDRGDNQPQHF | TGTGCCTGGGGGGAGGACAGGGGAGACAATCAGCCCCAGCATTTT
. | TRBJ1-2 | TRBV5-4 | once | CASSSGIGVQLLYGYTF | TGTGCCAGCAGTTCGGGGATAGGTGTGCAGCTACTCTATGGCTACACCTTC
TRBD2 | TRBJ2-1 | TRBV19 | once | CASSIVGLAGGPYNNEQFF | TGTGCCAGTAGTATAGTTGGGCTAGCGGGGGGGCCATATAACAATGAGCAGTTCTTC